The clone carrying this TCR beta chain was observed a handful of times. The V end lost 8 bases, the J end lost 5 bases, and 13 bases lay between the germline ends. The CDR3 loop spans 14 amino acids. Germline loops: CDR1 MNHEY, CDR2 SVGAGI. This record belongs to a study of blood T cell repertoires in COVID-19. Study background: Whether acute or convalescent, the COVID-19 samples came from the United States, Italy and Spain. From T cells, B-cell-depleted T cells, or PBMCs came the material, which was cDNA or gDNA.

In the authors' methods: Nucleated cell counts were estimated from reference gene primer amplification. Sequencing used immunoSEQ multiplex PCR; TCRdb keeps in-frame clones, though not all of them. Clonal size and the V and J genes are those of that table, whereas D and trimming came from the DNA. This sample has around 30,000 clones, with approximately 90% found just once. The sequenced sample consisted of peripheral blood. The J gene is TRBJ1-6, the V gene TRBV6-5, with D possibly matching TRBD1 (6 bases). This TCR was recovered from a human donor in a cohort sampled during active COVID-19. The CDR3 sequence is CASGYRVDNSPLHF. The CDR3 DNA is TGTGCCAGCGGGTACAGGGTCGATAATTCACCCCTCCACTTT.